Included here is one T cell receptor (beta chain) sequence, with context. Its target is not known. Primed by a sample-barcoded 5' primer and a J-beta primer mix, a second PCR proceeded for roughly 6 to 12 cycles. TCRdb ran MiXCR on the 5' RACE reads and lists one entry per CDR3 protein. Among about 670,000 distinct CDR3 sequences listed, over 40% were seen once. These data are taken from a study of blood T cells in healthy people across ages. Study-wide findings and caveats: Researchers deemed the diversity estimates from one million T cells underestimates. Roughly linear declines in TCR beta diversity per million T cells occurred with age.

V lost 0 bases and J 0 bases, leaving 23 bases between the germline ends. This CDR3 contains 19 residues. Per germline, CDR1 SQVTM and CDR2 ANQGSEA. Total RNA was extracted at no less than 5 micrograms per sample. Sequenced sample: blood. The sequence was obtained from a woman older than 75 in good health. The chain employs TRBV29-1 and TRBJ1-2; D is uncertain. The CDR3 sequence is CSVEDLRPLSVIANYGYTF. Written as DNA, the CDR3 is TGCAGCGTTGAAGATTTGCGACCCCTTTCCGTTATAGCTAACTATGGCTACACCTTC.